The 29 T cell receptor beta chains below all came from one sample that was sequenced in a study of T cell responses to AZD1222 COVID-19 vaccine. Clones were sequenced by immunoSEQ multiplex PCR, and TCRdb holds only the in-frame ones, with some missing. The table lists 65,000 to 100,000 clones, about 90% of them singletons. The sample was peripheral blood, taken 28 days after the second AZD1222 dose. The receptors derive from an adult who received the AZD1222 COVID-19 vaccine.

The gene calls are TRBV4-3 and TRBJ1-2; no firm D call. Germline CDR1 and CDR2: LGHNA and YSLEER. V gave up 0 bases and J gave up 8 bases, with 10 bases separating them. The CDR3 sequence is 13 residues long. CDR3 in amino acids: CASSQEPDPGYTF. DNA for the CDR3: TGCGCCAGCAGCCAAGAACCGGACCCGGGCTACACCTTC.

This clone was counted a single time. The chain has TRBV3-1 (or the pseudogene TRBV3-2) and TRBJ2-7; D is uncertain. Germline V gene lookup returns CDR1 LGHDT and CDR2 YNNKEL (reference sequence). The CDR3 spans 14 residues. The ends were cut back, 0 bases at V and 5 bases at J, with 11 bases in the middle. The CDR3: CASSQDPYSHEQYF. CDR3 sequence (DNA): TGTGCCAGCAGCCAAGACCCATACAGCCACGAGCAGTACTTC.

The CDR3 sequence is CASSPQRNQPQHF. CDR3 nucleotides: TGTGCCAGCAGCCCGCAGAGAAATCAGCCCCAGCATTTT. V is TRBV7-2 and J is TRBJ1-5; D not certain. Germline-derived CDR1 and CDR2 are SGHTA and FQGNSA. This CDR3 has 13 residues. The V and J ends lost 5 bases and 4 bases respectively, with 9 bases between them.

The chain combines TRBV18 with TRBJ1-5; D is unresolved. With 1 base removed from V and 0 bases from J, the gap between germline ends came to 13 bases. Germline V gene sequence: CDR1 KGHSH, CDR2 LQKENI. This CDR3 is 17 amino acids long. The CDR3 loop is CASSPRGTRNSNQPQHF. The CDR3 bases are TGTGCCAGCTCACCACGGGGAACTAGGAATAGCAATCAGCCCCAGCATTTT. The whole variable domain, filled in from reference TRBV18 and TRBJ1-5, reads NAGVMQNPRHLVRRRGQEARLRCSPMKGHSHVYWYRQLPEEGLKFMVYLQKENIIDESGMPKERFSAEFPKEGPSILRIQQVVRGDSAAYFCASSPRGTRNSNQPQHFGDGTRLSIL.

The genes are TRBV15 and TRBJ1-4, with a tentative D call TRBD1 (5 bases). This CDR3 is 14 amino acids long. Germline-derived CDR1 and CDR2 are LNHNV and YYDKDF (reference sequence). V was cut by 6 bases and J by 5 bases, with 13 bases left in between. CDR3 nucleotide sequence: TGTGCCACCAGATTGAGGGGTGGGAATGAAAAACTGTTTTTT. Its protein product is CATRLRGGNEKLFF.

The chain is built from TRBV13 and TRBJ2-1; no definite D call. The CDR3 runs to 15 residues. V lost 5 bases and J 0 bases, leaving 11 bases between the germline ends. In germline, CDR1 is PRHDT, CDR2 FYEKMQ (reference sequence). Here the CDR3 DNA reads TGTGCCAGCAGCATTGCCCCGAGCTCCTACAATGAGCAGTTCTTC. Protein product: CASSIAPSSYNEQFF.

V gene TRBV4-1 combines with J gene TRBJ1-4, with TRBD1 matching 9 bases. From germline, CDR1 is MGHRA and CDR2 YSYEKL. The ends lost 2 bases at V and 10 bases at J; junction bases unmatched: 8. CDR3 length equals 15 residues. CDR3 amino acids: CASSQITGGMGKLFF. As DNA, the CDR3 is TGCGCCAGCAGCCAAATCACAGGGGGCATGGGAAAACTGTTTTTT.

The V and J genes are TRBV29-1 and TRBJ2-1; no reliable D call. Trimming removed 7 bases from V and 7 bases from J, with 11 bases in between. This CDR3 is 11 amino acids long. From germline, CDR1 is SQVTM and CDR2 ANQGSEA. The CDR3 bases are TGCAGCGGCACCGTCTCGAATGAGCAGTTCTTC. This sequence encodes CSGTVSNEQFF.

The CDR3 region has the DNA TGTGCCAGCAGCCTCATGAGTCGGGGATGGGTCTCCTACAATGAGCAGTTCTTC. It yields the protein CASSLMSRGWVSYNEQFF. The chain recombines TRBV3-1 (or the pseudogene TRBV3-2) with TRBJ2-1; a possible D gene is TRBD2 (5 bases). The CDR3 extends over 18 amino acids. V was shortened by 4 bases and J by 0 bases, with 19 bases between the two germline ends. Germline V gene sequence: CDR1 LGHDT, CDR2 YNNKEL (reference sequence).

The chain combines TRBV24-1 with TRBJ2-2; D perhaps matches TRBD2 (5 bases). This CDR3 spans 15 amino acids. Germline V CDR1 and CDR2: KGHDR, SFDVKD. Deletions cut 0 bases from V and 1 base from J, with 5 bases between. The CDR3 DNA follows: TGTGCCACCAGTGATTTGGGAGGGAACACCGGGGAGCTGTTTTTT. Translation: CATSDLGGNTGELFF.

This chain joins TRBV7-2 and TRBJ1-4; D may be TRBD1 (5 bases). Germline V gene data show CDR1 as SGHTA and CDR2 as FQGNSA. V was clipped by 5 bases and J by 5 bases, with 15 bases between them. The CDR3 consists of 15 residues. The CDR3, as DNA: TGTGCCAGCAGCACAGCTCCGGGGGTAAATGAAAAACTGTTTTTT. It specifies CASSTAPGVNEKLFF.

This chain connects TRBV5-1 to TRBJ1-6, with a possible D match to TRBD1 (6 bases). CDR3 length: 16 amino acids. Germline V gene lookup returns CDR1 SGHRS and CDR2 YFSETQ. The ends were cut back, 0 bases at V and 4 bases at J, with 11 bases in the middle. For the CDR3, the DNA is TGCGCCAGCAGCTTGGGACAGGCCCCTTATAATTCACCCCTCCACTTT. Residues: CASSLGQAPYNSPLHF.

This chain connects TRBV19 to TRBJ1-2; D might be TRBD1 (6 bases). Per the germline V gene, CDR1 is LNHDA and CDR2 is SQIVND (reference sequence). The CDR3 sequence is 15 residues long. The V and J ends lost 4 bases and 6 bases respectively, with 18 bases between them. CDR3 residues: CASSTRDTKGDGYTF. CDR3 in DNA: TGTGCCAGTAGTACTCGGGACACCAAGGGTGATGGCTACACCTTC.

CDR3 nucleotides: TGTGCCAGCGAACTAGCGGGAGTGGGTGAGCAGTTCTTC. Translation: CASELAGVGEQFF. This chain joins TRBV18 and TRBJ2-1, with 11 bases fitting TRBD2. Germline-derived CDR1 and CDR2 are KGHSH and LQKENI. V dropped 8 bases and J dropped 9; count of bases not matched to a gene: 6. CDR3 length: 13 amino acids.

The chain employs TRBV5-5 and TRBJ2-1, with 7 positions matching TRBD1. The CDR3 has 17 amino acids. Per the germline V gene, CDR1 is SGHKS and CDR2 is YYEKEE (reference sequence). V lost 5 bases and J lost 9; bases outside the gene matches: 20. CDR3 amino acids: CASSYRQGLINQGEQFF. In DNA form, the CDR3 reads TGTGCCAGCAGTTACAGACAGGGCTTGATCAACCAGGGTGAGCAGTTCTTC.

CDR3: CASSRTGGEGYTF. The CDR3 nucleotides are TGTGCCAGCAGCCGGACAGGGGGCGAAGGCTACACCTTC. The V call is TRBV7-9, the J call TRBJ1-2; 11 bases fit TRBD1. The germline V gene has CDR1 SEHNR and CDR2 FQNEAQ (reference sequence). The CDR3 totals 13 residues. The ends lost 5 bases at V and 8 bases at J; junction bases unmatched: 4. The full variable domain, in which reference TRBV7-9 and TRBJ1-2 provide the parts outside the CDR3, is DTGVSQNPRHKITKRGQNVTFRCDPISEHNRLYWYRQTLGQGPEFLTYFQNEAQLEKSRLLSDRFSAERPKGSFSTLEIQRTEQGDSAMYLCASSRTGGEGYTFGSGTRLTVV.

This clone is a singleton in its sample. For the CDR3, the DNA is TGTGCCAGCAGCTTACTACAGGGTAGGAACACTGAAGCTTTCTTT. The encoded protein is CASSLLQGRNTEAFF. The chain links TRBV5-6 to TRBJ1-1, with D possibly being TRBD1 (6 bases). Germline CDR1 SGHDT, CDR2 YYEEEE. CDR3 length equals 15 residues. Trimming stripped 2 bases from V and 1 base from J, with 12 bases between.

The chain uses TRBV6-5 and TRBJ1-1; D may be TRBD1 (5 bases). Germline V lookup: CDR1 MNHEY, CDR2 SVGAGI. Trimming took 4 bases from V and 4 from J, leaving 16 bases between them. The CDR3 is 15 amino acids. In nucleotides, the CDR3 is TGTGCCAGCAGTTTCCGACAGAGGCTGCCCACTGAAGCTTTCTTT. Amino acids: CASSFRQRLPTEAFF.

CDR3 residues: CASSPAQNYGYTF. The CDR3 DNA reads as TGTGCCAGCTCACCCGCGCAAAACTATGGCTACACCTTC. V usage is TRBV18 and J usage is TRBJ1-2; no clear D. Deletions cut 3 bases from V and 2 bases from J, with 7 bases between. There are 13 residues in the CDR3. The V gene's germline CDR1 is KGHSH and CDR2 LQKENI.

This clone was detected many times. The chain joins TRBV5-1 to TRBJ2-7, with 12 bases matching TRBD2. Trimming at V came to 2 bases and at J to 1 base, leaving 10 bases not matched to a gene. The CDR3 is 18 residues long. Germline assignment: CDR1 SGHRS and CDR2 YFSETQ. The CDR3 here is CASSLPGLAGSWSYEQYF. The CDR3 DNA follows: TGCGCCAGCAGCTTACCGGGACTAGCGGGTTCGTGGTCCTACGAGCAGTACTTC.

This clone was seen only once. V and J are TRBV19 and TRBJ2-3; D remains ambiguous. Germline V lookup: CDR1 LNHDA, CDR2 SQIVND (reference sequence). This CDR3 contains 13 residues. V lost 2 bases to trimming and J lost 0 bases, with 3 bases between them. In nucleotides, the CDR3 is TGTGCCAGTAGTATACCTAGCACAGATACGCAGTATTTT. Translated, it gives CASSIPSTDTQYF.

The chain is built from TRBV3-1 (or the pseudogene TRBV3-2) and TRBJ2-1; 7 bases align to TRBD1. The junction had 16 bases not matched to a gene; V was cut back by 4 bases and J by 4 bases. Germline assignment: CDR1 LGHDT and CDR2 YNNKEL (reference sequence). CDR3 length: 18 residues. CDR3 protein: CASSRSHLNYRGYNEQFF. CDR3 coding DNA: TGTGCCAGCAGCCGATCACACCTAAATTACAGGGGATACAATGAGCAGTTCTTC.

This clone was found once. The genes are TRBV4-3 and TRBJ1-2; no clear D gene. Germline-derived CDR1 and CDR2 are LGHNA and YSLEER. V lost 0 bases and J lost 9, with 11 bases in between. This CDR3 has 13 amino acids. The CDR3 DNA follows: TGCGCCAGCAGCCAAGATCCCGGATGGAGCTACACCTTC. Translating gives CASSQDPGWSYTF.

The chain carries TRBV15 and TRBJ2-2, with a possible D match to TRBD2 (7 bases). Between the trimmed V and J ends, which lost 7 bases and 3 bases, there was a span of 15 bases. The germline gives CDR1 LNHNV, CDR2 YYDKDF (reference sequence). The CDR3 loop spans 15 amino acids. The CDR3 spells CATKTGGRDTGELFF. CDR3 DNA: TGTGCCACCAAGACCGGGGGGCGCGACACCGGGGAGCTGTTTTTT.

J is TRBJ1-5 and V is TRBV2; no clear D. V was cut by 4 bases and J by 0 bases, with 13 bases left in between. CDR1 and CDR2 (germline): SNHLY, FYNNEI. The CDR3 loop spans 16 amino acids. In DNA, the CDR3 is TGTGCCAGCAGTGTAAACAGCCACTATAGCAATCAGCCCCAGCATTTT. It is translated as CASSVNSHYSNQPQHF.

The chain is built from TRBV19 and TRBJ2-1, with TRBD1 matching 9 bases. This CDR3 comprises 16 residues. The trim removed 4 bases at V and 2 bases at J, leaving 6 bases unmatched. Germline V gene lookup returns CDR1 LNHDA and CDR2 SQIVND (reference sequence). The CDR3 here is CASSTLGQGPYNEQFF. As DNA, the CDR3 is TGTGCCAGTAGTACCCTGGGACAGGGCCCCTACAATGAGCAGTTCTTC.

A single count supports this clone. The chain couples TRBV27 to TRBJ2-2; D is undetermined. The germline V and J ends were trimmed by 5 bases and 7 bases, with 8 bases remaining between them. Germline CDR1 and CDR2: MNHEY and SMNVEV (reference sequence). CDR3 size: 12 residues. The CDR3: CASSRVHGELFF. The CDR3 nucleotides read TGTGCCAGCAGTCGGGTGCACGGGGAGCTGTTTTTT.

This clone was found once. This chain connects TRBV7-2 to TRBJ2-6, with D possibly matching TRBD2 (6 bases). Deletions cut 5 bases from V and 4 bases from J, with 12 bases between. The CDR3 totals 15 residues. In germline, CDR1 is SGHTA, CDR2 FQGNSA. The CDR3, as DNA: TGTGCCAGCAGCCCGGATGCGGGGGGGGCCAACGTCCTGACTTTC. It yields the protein CASSPDAGGANVLTF. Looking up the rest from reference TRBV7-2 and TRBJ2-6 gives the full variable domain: GAGVSQSPSNKVTEKGKDVELRCDPISGHTALYWYRQSLGQGLEFLIYFQGNSAPDKSGLPSDRFSAERTGGSVSTLTIQRTQQEDSAVYLCASSPDAGGANVLTFGAGSRLTVL.

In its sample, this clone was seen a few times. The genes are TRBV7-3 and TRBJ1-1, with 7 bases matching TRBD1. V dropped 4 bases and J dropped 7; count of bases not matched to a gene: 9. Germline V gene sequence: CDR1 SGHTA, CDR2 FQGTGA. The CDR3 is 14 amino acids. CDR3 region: CASSSSTGVGEAFF. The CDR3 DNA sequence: TGTGCCAGCAGCTCTTCTACAGGGGTCGGTGAAGCTTTCTTT.